This T cell receptor beta chain was identified in a study of blood T cell repertoires in COVID-19. This CDR3 spans 14 amino acids. J lost 3 bases, V lost 8 bases, and 7 bases had no gene match. Germline CDR1 SGHTA, CDR2 FQGTGA. Authors' processing steps: Reference gene primer amplification gave estimated nucleated cell counts. The data were produced by immunoSEQ multiplex PCR, yet TCRdb's version contains in-frame clones alone and is incomplete. The V and J calls and the clone size are those of that table, but D and trimming were determined from the DNA. The sample lists about 120,000 clones, about 80% seen once, with 16% in the top ten.

This receptor was taken from a man aged 60 to 69 with active or convalescent COVID-19. The chain recombines TRBV7-3 with TRBJ2-3, with TRBD1 matching over 8 bases. The sample comprised peripheral blood. CDR3 nucleotide sequence: TGTGCCAGCGGGACAGGCGGGACTACAGATACGCAGTATTTT. Translated: CASGTGGTTDTQYF.